This T cell receptor (beta chain) was obtained from a study of CD8 T cells in Susac syndrome. General study results and limits: When the CD4+ T cell repertoires of patients with Susac syndrome were examined, they did not show any clonal expansion.

Concerning this clonotype itself: Its antigen is unidentified.

The ends lost 6 bases at V and 2 bases at J; junction bases unmatched: 13. CDR3 size: 17 residues. The germline CDR1 and CDR2 sequences are MNHEY and SMNVEV (reference sequence). RNA totalling 0.5 to 1 ug underwent reverse transcription with random hexamers. The immunoSEQ assay covered 54 Vbeta and 13 Jbeta segments for CDR3. MiXCR, run by TCRdb on the immunoSEQ multiplex PCR reads, gives a single entry per CDR3 protein. The sample consists of about 200,000 distinct CDR3 sequences, roughly nine tenths of them appearing once. Sequencing of TCR beta was undertaken in CD8+ and CD4+ T cells derived from blood.

The TCR sequence derives from a human donor with Susac syndrome. J is TRBJ2-3 and V is TRBV27; 8 nucleotides match TRBD1. Sequencing was carried out using CD4+ T cells from PBMCs. For the CDR3, the DNA is TGTGCCAGCAGATCCTTTGGGCAGGGGGCTAACACAGATACGCAGTATTTT. It codes for CASRSFGQGANTDTQYF.